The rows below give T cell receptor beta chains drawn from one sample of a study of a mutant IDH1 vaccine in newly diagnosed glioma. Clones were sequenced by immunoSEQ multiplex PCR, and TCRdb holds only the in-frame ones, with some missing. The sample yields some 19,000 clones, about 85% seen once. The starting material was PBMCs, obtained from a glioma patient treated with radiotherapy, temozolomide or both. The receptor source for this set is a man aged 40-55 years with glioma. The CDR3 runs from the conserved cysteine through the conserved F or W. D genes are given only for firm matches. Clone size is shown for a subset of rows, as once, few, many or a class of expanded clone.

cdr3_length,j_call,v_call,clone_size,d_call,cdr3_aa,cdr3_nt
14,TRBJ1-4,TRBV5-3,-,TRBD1,CARSRDRGWEKLFF,TGTGCCAGAAGCCGGGACAGGGGTTGGGAAAAACTGTTTTTT
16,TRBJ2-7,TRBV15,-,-,CATSRDRRTSSYEQYF,TGTGCCACCAGCAGAGATCGACGGACGAGCTCCTACGAGCAGTACTTC
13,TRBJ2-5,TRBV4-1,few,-,CASSQWQKETQYF,TGCGCCAGCAGCCAATGGCAGAAAGAGACCCAGTACTTC
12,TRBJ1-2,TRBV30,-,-,CAWRPGNYGYTF,TGTGCCTGGAGACCGGGGAACTATGGCTACACCTTC
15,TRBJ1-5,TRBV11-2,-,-,CASSLGGHLNQPQHF,TGTGCCAGCAGCTTGGGGGGACACCTCAATCAGCCCCAGCATTTT
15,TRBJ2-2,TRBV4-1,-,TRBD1,CASSRGQGGTGELFF,TGCGCCAGCAGCCGCGGACAGGGGGGGACCGGGGAGCTGTTTTTT
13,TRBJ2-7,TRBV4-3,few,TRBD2,CASSGLAGDEQYF,TGCGCCAGCTCGGGACTAGCGGGGGACGAGCAGTACTTC
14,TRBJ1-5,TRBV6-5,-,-,CASKQGSSNQPQHF,TGTGCCAGTAAACAGGGTTCTAGCAATCAGCCCCAGCATTTT
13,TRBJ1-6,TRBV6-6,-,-,CASISQADSPLHF,TGTGCCAGCATATCACAGGCAGATTCACCCCTCCACTTT
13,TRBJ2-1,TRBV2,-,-,CASSGVGDLLQFF,TGTGCCAGCAGTGGGGTAGGGGACCTGTTGCAGTTCTTC
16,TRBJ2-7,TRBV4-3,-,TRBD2,CASSQDLASGAYEQYF,TGCGCCAGCAGCCAAGATCTGGCTAGCGGGGCCTACGAGCAGTACTTC
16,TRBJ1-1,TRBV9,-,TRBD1,CASSPGREGANTEAFF,TGTGCCAGCAGCCCTGGCCGGGAGGGGGCGAATACTGAAGCTTTCTTT
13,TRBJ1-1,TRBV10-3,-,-,CAISEGLNTEAFF,TGTGCCATCAGTGAGGGATTGAACACTGAAGCTTTCTTT
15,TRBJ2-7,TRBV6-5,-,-,CASSYGRESSYEQYF,TGTGCCAGCAGTTATGGAAGGGAAAGCTCCTACGAGCAGTACTTC
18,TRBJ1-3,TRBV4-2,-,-,CASSQDVSTGPIGNTIYF,TGTGCCAGCAGCCAAGACGTCTCAACAGGCCCAATTGGAAACACCATATATTTT
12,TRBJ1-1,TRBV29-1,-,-,CSGWGAGTEAFF,TGCAGCGGTTGGGGGGCCGGAACTGAAGCTTTCTTT
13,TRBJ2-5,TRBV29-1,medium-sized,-,CSVEQNTEETQYF,TGCAGCGTTGAACAAAACACGGAAGAGACCCAGTACTTC
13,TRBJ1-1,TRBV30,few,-,CAWSVTVSTEAFF,TGTGCCTGGAGTGTAACGGTGAGCACTGAAGCTTTCTTT
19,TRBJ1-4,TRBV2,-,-,CASSEIRGRRGPTNEKLFF,TGTGCCAGCAGTGAAATTCGGGGACGAAGGGGCCCAACTAATGAAAAACTGTTTTTT
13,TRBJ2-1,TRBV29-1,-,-,CSANLAGAGEQFF,TGCAGCGCTAACCTGGCAGGGGCTGGAGAGCAGTTCTTC
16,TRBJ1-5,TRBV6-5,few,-,CASSYGAGGSNQPQHF,TGTGCCAGCAGTTATGGGGCCGGAGGAAGCAATCAGCCCCAGCATTTT
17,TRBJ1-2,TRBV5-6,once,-,CASSLAVGKKFGYGYTF,TGTGCCAGCAGCTTGGCGGTAGGTAAGAAGTTCGGTTATGGCTACACCTTC
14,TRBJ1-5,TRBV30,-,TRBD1,CAWGRGGEVQPQHF,TGTGCCTGGGGCAGGGGGGGGGAGGTGCAGCCCCAGCATTTT
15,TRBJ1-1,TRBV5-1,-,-,CASSPTGTRSTEAFF,TGCGCCAGCAGCCCCACCGGGACCCGGAGCACTGAAGCTTTCTTT